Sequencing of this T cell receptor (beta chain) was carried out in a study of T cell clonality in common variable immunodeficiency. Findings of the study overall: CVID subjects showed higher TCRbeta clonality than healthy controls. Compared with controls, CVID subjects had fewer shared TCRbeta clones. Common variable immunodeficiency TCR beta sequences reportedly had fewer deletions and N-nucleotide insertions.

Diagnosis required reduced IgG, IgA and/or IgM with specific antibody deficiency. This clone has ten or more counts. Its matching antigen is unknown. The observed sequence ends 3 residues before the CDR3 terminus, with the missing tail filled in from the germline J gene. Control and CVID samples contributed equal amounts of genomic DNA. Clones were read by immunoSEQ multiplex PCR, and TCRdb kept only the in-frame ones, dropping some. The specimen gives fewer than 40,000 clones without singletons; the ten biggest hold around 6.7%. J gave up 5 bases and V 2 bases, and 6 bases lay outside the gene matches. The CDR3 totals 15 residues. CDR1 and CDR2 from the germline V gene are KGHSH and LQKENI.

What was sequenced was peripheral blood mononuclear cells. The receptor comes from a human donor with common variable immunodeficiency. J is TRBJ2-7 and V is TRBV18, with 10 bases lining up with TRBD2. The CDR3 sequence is CASSPIPSGSNEQYF. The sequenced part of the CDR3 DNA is TGTGCCAGCTCACCAATCCCTAGCGGGAGCAACGAG.